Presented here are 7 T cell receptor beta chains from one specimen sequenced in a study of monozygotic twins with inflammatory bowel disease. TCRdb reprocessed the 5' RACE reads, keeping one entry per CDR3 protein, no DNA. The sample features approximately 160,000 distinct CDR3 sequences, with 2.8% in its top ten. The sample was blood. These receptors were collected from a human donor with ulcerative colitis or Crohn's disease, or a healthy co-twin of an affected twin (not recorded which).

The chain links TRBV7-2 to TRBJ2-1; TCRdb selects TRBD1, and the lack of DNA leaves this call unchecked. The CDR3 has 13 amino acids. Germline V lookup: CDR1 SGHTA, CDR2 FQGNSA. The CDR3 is CASSSGTRDEQFF.

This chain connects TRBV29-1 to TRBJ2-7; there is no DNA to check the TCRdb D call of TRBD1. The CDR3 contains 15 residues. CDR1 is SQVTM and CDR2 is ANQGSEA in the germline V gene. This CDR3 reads CSVPSDSSDSYEQYF.

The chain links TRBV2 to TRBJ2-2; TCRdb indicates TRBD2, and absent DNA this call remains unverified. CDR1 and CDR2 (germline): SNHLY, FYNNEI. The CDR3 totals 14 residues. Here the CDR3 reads CASNIAGTTGELFF.

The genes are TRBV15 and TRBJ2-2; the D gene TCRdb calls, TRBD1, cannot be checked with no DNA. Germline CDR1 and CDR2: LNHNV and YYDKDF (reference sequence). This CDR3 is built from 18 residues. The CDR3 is CATSKGFSGGLNTGELFF.

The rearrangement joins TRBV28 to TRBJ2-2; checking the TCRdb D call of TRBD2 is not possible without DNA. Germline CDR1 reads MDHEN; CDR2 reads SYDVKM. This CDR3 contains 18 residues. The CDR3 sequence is CASSTRPLSGGSSGELFF.

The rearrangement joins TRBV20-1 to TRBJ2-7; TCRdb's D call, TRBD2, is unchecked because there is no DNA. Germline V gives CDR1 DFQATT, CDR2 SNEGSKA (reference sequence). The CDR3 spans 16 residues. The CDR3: CSASPGLAGGPSEQYF.

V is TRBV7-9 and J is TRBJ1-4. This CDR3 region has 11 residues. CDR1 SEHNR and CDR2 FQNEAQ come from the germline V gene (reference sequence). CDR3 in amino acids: CASSPSEKLFF.